These 20 T cell receptor beta chains originate from one sample sequenced in a study of identical twins. TCRdb independently ran MiXCR on the 5' RACE reads; one entry per CDR3 protein. The sample has 350,000 to 400,000 distinct CDR3 sequences; roughly 9% are singletons. Sequences were obtained from naive T cells sorted from blood. The receptors derive from a woman in her forties or fifties in good health.

The J gene is TRBJ2-7, the V gene TRBV12-3 or TRBV12-4, with a tentative D call TRBD1 (6 bases). V lost 6 bases and J lost 3, with 15 bases in between. The CDR3 length is 14 residues. CDR3: CASSPERTDYEQYF. The CDR3 nucleotides read TGTGCCAGCAGCCCAGAAAGGACAGACTACGAGCAGTACTTC.

In this sample, this clonotype turned up a few times. V and J are TRBV10-3 and TRBJ2-1; tentative D call: TRBD1 (6 bases). The CDR3 extends over 13 amino acids. Trimming cost V 6 bases and J 5 bases, with 11 bases left between them. The germline gives CDR1 ENHRY, CDR2 SYGVKD. CDR3 region: CAIRDSRDNEQFF. Here the CDR3 DNA reads TGTGCCATCAGGGACAGCCGGGACAATGAGCAGTTCTTC.

The sample holds many counts of this clonotype. This chain connects TRBV5-5 to TRBJ2-1; D call uncertain. This CDR3 comprises 14 residues. CDR1 and CDR2 from the germline V gene are SGHKS and YYEKEE (reference sequence). V was trimmed by 1 base and J by 4 bases, leaving 9 bases between them. CDR3 in amino acids: CASSLYSIYNEQFF. CDR3 nucleotides: TGTGCCAGCAGCTTGTATAGTATTTACAATGAGCAGTTCTTC. The full variable domain, rest sourced from reference TRBV5-5 and TRBJ2-1, is DAGVTQSPTHLIKTRGQQVTLRCSPISGHKSVSWYQQVLGQGPQFIFQYYEKEERGRGNFPDRFSARQFPNYSSELNVNALLLGDSALYLCASSLYSIYNEQFFGPGTRLTVL.

V and J are TRBV5-1 and TRBJ2-1, with D possibly being TRBD1 (6 bases). This CDR3 region has 12 residues. Trimming took 4 bases from V and 16 from J, leaving 18 bases between them. Germline lookup yields CDR1 SGHRS and CDR2 YFSETQ. CDR3 nucleotides: TGCGCCAGCAGCCCGATACAGGGATTGGCTTTCTTC. Its protein product is CASSPIQGLAFF.

This clonotype has a count of ten or more. The junction and the germline gene differ at one end; a read error may be behind it. This chain uses TRBV15 with TRBJ2-7; D unclear. The CDR3 covers 8 residues. Germline V gene lookup returns CDR1 LNHNV and CDR2 YYDKDF (reference sequence). CDR3 sequence reads: CATSRGLF. DNA of the CDR3: TGTGCCACCAGCAGAGGTCTCTTC. Combining the CDR3 with reference TRBV15 and TRBJ2-7 gives the whole variable domain DAMVIQNPRYQVTQFGKPVTLSCSQTLNHNVMYWYQQKSSQAPKLLFHYYDKDFNNEADTPDNFQSRRPNTSFCFLDIRSPGLGDTAMYLCATSRGLFGPGTRLTVT.

This clonotype turned up a few times. This chain connects TRBV18 to TRBJ1-1, with D perhaps matching TRBD1 (5 bases). Germline V gives CDR1 KGHSH, CDR2 LQKENI. There are 15 residues in the CDR3. V lost 0 bases and J lost 4, with 12 bases in between. The CDR3 loop reads CASSPPPRASTEAFF. CDR3 sequence (DNA): TGTGCCAGCTCACCACCTCCCAGGGCCAGCACTGAAGCTTTCTTT.

This chain links TRBV5-1 with TRBJ2-2, with D tentatively TRBD1 (5 bases). V dropped 0 bases and J dropped 5 bases, with 11 bases sitting between them. Germline V gene data show CDR1 as SGHRS and CDR2 as YFSETQ. The CDR3 has 15 amino acids. CDR3: CASSLEGEPTGELFF. In DNA form, the CDR3 reads TGCGCCAGCAGCTTGGAAGGGGAACCAACCGGGGAGCTGTTTTTT.

This clonotype was counted between two and nine times. This chain connects TRBV20-1 to TRBJ2-5; either TRBD1 or TRBD2 may fit D (5 bases each). Germline lookup yields CDR1 DFQATT and CDR2 SNEGSKA (reference sequence). The CDR3 has 14 amino acids. Trimming removed 6 bases from V and 4 bases from J, with 18 bases in between. The CDR3 loop is CSAEGVGVRETQYF. The CDR3 DNA reads TGCAGTGCCGAAGGAGTGGGGGTACGAGAGACCCAGTACTTC.

The sample holds many counts of this clonotype. The V gene is TRBV24-1, the J gene TRBJ2-1, with D perhaps given as TRBD1 or TRBD2 (5 bases each). Germline CDR1 reads KGHDR; CDR2 reads SFDVKD. The CDR3 runs to 12 residues. The V end lost 9 bases, the J end lost 6 bases, and 11 bases lay between the germline ends. In nucleotides, the CDR3 is TGTGCCACCGGATGGGACGGCAATGAGCAGTTCTTC. It is translated as CATGWDGNEQFF.

Remarks on this clonotype: A read error is likely, as this CDR3 ends without the conserved phenylalanine or tryptophan. The rearrangement links TRBV28 to TRBJ2-2; the D gene is possibly TRBD2 (6 bases). The germline V gene encodes CDR1 MDHEN and CDR2 SYDVKM. This CDR3 comprises 13 residues. CDR3 in DNA: TGTGCCAGCAGTTTGGGGCCCGGCGGGGACCTGTTTTCT. It specifies CASSLGPGGDLFS.

This clonotype was observed a handful of times. The chain joins TRBV13 to TRBJ1-1; 7 nucleotides line up with TRBD1. Germline V gives CDR1 PRHDT, CDR2 FYEKMQ (reference sequence). The trim removed 3 bases at V and 1 base at J, leaving 5 bases unmatched. CDR3 size: 15 residues. CDR3 nucleotides: TGTGCCAGCAGCTTGGTCGGGGACAGGAACACTGAAGCTTTCTTT. Amino acids: CASSLVGDRNTEAFF.

In its sample, this clonotype was seen many times. V is TRBV7-9 and J is TRBJ2-3; tentatively, D is TRBD1 (5 bases). CDR3 length: 16 amino acids. Looked up from germline, CDR1 is SEHNR and CDR2 is FQNEAQ (reference sequence). V lost 1 base and J 4 bases, leaving 15 bases between the germline ends. Written as DNA, the CDR3 is TGTGCCAGCAGCTTAGGTTCAGGGATTGGCCCAGATACGCAGTATTTT. Its translation: CASSLGSGIGPDTQYF.

CDR3 protein: CATSDLFHNEQFF. The CDR3 DNA sequence: TGTGCCACCAGTGATTTGTTCCACAATGAGCAGTTCTTC. The V and J genes are TRBV24-1 and TRBJ2-1; D gene ambiguous. The germline V and J ends were trimmed by 0 bases and 5 bases, with 4 bases remaining between them. This CDR3 spans 13 amino acids. Germline assignment: CDR1 KGHDR and CDR2 SFDVKD.

The chain employs TRBV15 and TRBJ1-1; D not resolved. The CDR3 totals 13 residues. Trimming left V 7 bases short and J 1 base short, with 10 bases between. Per the germline V gene, CDR1 is LNHNV and CDR2 is YYDKDF (reference sequence). The DNA for the CDR3 is TGTGCCACCAATAATCGTTCGAACACTGAAGCTTTCTTT. It is translated as CATNNRSNTEAFF.

This clonotype was seen at least ten times. The CDR3 DNA follows: TGTGCCAGCAGCGTTGGGGACAGAAGTAATGGCTACACCTTC. Its translation: CASSVGDRSNGYTF. The V gene is TRBV9, the J gene TRBJ1-2, with 7 bases lining up with TRBD1. The CDR3 runs to 14 residues. Germline CDR1 is SGDLS and CDR2 is YYNGEE. V gave up 2 bases and J gave up 6 bases; unmatched junction bases: 7.

V gene TRBV5-1 combines with J gene TRBJ2-1; D perhaps matches TRBD2 (6 bases). Trimming stripped 0 bases from V and 8 bases from J, with 12 bases between. This CDR3 region has 14 residues. The germline V gene encodes CDR1 SGHRS and CDR2 YFSETQ. The CDR3 loop reads CASSLDSPGDEQFF. The CDR3 coding sequence is TGCGCCAGCAGCTTGGACAGTCCGGGGGATGAGCAGTTCTTC.

This clonotype appeared a few times. The chain recombines TRBV6-6 with TRBJ2-4; TRBD2 matches at 10 bases. V was clipped by 2 bases and J by 0 bases; unmatched bases: 13. CDR3 length equals 20 residues. Germline-derived CDR1 and CDR2 are MNHNY and SVGAGI (reference sequence). Written as DNA, the CDR3 is TGTGCCAGCAGTTACCGTCGGGTAGCGGGAGGAGGTCCAGCCAAAAACATTCAGTACTTC. This encodes CASSYRRVAGGGPAKNIQYF.

The rearrangement links TRBV12-3 or TRBV12-4 to TRBJ1-4; maybe TRBD1 (5 bases). V was shortened by 7 bases and J by 5 bases, with 14 bases between the two germline ends. This CDR3 has 14 residues. The CDR3 DNA sequence: TGTGCCAGCAATCCCTTGGGGGGGAATGAAAAACTGTTTTTT. As protein: CASNPLGGNEKLFF.

This clonotype occurred once. The chain couples TRBV6-6 to TRBJ2-4, with D perhaps matching TRBD1 (5 bases). Trimming removed 2 bases at V and 5 bases at J, with 13 bases between. Germline CDR1 is MNHNY and CDR2 is SVGAGI (reference sequence). The CDR3 covers 15 residues. The CDR3 DNA reads as TGTGCCAGCAGTTACCCTCGAGGCAGGGAAAACATTCAGTACTTC. Translated, it gives CASSYPRGRENIQYF.

The chain joins TRBV19 to TRBJ2-3, with TRBD1 matching 7 bases. This CDR3 has 15 amino acids. Losses at the gene ends were 4 bases for V and 3 bases for J; bases not matched to a gene: 7. Germline loops: CDR1 LNHDA, CDR2 SQIVND (reference sequence). The CDR3 DNA is TGTGCCAGTAGTACAAGACAGGGTAGGACAGATACGCAGTATTTT. It yields the protein CASSTRQGRTDTQYF.